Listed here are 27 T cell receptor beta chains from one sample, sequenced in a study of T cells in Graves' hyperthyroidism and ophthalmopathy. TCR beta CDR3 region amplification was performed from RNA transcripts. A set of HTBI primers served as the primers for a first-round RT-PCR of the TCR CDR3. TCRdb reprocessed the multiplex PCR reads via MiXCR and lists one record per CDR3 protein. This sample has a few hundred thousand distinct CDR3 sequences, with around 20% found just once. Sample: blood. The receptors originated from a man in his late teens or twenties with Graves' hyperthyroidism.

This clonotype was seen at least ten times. CDR3 in DNA: TGTGCCAGCAGTCCACGCCCTGGAAACACCATATATTTT. It encodes CASSPRPGNTIYF. V usage is TRBV28 and J usage is TRBJ1-3; D is undetermined. The length of the CDR3 is 13 residues. CDR1 MDHEN and CDR2 SYDVKM come from the germline V gene. V was cut by 5 bases and J by 2 bases, with 7 bases left in between.

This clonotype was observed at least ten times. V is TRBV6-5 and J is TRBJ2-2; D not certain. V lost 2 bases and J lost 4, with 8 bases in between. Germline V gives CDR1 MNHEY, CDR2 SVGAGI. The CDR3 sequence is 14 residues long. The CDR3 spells CASSYGTTTGELFF. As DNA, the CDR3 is TGTGCCAGCAGTTACGGCACGACCACCGGGGAGCTGTTTTTT.

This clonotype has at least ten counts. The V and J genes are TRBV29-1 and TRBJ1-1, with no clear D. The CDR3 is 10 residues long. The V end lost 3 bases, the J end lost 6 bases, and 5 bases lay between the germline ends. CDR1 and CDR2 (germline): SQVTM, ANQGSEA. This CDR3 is CSVDNSEAFF. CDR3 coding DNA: TGCAGCGTTGATAATTCTGAAGCTTTCTTT.

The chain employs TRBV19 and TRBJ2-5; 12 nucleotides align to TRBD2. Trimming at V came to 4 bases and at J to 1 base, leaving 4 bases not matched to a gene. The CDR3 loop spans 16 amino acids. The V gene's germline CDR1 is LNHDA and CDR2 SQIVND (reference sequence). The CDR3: CASSTRTSGTQETQYF. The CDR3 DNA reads TGTGCCAGTAGTACTAGGACTAGCGGGACCCAAGAGACCCAGTACTTC.

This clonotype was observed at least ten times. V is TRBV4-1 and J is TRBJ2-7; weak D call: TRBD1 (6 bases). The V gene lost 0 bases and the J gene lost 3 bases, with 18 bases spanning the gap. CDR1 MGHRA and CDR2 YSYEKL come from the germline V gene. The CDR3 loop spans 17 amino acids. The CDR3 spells CASSQDLSTGPHYEQYF. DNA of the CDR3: TGCGCCAGCAGCCAAGATCTCAGCACAGGGCCCCACTACGAGCAGTACTTC.

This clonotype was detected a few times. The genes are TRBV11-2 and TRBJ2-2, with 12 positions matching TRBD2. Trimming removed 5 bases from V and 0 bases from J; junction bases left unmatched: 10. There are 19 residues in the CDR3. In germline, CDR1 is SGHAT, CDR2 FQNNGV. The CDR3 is CASSRRGLAGGTNTGELFF. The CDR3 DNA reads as TGTGCCAGCAGCCGACGGGGGCTAGCGGGGGGGACGAACACCGGGGAGCTGTTTTTT. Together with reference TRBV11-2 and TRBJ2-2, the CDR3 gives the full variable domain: EAGVAQSPRYKIIEKRQSVAFWCNPISGHATLYWYQQILGQGPKLLIQFQNNGVVDDSQLPKDRFSAERLKGVDSTLKIQPAKLEDSAVYLCASSRRGLAGGTNTGELFFGEGSRLTVL.

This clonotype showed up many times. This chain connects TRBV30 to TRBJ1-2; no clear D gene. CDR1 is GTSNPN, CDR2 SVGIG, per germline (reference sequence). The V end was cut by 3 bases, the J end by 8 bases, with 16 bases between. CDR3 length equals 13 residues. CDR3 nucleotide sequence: TGTGCCTGGAGCCCTATCGTCCGGAGCGGCTACACCTTC. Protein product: CAWSPIVRSGYTF.

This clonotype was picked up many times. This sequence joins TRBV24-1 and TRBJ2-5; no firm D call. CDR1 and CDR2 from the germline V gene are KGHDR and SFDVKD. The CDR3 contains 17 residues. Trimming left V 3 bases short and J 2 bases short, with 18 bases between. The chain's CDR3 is CATSDPRGSDHQETQYF. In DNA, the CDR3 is TGTGCCACCAGTGATCCGAGAGGTTCTGACCATCAAGAGACCCAGTACTTC.

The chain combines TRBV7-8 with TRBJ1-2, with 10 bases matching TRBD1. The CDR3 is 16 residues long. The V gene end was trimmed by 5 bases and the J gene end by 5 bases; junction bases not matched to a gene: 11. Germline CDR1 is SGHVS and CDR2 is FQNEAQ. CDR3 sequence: CASSRPGQGLGYGYTF. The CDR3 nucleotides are TGTGCCAGCAGCCGACCGGGACAGGGGCTGGGGTATGGCTACACCTTC.

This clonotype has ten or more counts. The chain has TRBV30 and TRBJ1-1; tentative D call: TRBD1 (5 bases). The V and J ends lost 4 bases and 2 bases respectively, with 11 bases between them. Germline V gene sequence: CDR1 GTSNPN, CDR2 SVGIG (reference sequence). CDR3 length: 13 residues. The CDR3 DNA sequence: TGTGCCTGGACCGGGACCGTAAACACTGAAGCTTTCTTT. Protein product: CAWTGTVNTEAFF. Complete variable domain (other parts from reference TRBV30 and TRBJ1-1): SQTIHQWPATLVQPVGSPLSLECTVEGTSNPNLYWYRQAAGRGLQLLFYSVGIGQISSEVPQNLSASRPQDRQFILSSKKLLLSDSGFYLCAWTGTVNTEAFFGQGTRLTVV.

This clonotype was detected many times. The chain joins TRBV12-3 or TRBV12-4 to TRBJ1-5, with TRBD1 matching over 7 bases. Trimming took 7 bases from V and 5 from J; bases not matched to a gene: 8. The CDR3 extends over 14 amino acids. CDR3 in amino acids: CASKGQGGYQPQHF. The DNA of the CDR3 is TGTGCCAGCAAAGGGCAGGGGGGGTATCAGCCCCAGCATTTT.

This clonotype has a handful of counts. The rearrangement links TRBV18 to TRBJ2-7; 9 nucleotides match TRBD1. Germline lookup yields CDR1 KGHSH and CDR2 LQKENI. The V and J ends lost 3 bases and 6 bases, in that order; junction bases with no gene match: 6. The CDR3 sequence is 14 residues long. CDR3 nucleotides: TGTGCCAGCTCACCGGTACAGGGGGCTAGCGAGCAGTACTTC. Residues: CASSPVQGASEQYF.

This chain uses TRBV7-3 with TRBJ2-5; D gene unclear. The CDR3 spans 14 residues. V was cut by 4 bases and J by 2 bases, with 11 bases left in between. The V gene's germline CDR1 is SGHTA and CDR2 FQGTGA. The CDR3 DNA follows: TGTGCCAGCAGCTCCCGGACCGATCAAGAGACCCAGTACTTC. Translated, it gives CASSSRTDQETQYF.

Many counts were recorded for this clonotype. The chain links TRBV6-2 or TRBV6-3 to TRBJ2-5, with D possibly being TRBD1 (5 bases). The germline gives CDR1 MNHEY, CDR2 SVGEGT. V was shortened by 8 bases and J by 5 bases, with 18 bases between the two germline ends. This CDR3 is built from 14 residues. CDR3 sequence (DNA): TGTGCCAGCTGGCTGGGCTGGGGCGAGGAGACCCAGTACTTC. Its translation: CASWLGWGEETQYF.

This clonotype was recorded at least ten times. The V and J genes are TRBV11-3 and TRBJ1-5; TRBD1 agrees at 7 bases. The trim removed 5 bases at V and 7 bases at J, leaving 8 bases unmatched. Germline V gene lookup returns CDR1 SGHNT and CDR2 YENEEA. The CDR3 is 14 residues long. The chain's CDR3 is CASSRDRVEQPQHF. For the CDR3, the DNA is TGTGCCAGCAGCCGAGACAGGGTGGAGCAGCCCCAGCATTTT.

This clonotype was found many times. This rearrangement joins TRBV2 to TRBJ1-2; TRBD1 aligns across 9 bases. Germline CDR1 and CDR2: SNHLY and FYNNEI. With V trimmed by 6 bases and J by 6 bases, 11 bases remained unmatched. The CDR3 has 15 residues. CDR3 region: CASRRSPTGGHGYTF. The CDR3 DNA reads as TGTGCCAGCAGACGATCCCCGACAGGGGGGCATGGCTACACCTTC.

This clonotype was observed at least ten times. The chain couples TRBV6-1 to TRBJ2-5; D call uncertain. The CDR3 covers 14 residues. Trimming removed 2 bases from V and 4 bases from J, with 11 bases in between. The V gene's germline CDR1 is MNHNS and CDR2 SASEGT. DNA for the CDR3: TGTGCCAGCAGTGAAACTGGCGGTCCAGAGACCCAGTACTTC. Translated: CASSETGGPETQYF.

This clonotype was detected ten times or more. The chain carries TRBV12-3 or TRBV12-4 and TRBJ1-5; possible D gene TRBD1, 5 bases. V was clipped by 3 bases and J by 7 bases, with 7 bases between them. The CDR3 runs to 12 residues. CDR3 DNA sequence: TGTGCCAGCAGTTTGACAGCCCAGCCCCAGCATTTT. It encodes CASSLTAQPQHF.

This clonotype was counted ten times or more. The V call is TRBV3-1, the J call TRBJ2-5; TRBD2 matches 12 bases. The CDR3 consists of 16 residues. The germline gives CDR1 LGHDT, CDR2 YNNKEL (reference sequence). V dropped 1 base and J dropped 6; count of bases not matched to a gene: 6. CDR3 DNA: TGTGCCAGCAGCCAAGGGCTAGCGGGGGGGAGGAAGACCCAGTACTTC. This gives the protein CASSQGLAGGRKTQYF.

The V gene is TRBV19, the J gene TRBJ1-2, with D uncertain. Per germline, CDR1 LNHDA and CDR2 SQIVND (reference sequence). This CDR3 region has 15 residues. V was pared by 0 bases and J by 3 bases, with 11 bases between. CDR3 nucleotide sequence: TGTGCCAGTAGTATAGATTATCAAGCTTACTATGGCTACACCTTC. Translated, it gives CASSIDYQAYYGYTF.

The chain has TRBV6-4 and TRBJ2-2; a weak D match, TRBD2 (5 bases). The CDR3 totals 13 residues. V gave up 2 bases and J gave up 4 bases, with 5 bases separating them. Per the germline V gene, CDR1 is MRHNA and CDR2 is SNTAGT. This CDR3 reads CASSDTSTGELFF. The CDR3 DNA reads TGTGCCAGCAGTGACACTAGCACCGGGGAGCTGTTTTTT.

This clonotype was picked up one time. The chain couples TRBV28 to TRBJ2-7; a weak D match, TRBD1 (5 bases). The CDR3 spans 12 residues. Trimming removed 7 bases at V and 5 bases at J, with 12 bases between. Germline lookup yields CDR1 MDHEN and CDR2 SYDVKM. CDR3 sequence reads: CASKGRVDEQYF. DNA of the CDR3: TGTGCCAGCAAGGGCAGGGTGGACGAGCAGTACTTC.

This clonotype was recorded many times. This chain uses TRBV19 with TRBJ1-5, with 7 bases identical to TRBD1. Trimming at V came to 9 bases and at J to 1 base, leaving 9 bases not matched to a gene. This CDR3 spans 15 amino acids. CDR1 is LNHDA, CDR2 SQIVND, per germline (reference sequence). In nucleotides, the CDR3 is TGTGCCAGCAGGATCCAGGGGGGCAGCAATCAGCCCCAGCATTTT. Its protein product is CASRIQGGSNQPQHF.

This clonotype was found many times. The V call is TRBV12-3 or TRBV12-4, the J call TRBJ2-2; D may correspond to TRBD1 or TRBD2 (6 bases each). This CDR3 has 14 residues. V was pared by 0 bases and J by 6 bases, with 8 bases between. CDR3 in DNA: TGTGCCAGCAGTTTAGCGGGGGGCGCCGGGGAGCTGTTTTTT. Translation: CASSLAGGAGELFF.

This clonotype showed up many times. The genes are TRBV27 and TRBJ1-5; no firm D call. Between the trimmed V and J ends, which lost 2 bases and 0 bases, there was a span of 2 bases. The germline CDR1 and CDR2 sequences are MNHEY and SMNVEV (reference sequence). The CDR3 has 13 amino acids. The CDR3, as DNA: TGTGCCAGCAGTTTAAGTAGCAATCAGCCCCAGCATTTT. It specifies CASSLSSNQPQHF.

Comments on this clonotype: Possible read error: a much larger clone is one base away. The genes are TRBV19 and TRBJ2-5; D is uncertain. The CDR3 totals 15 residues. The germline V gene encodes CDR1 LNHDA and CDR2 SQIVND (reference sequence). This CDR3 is CASSIDSTIQETQDF. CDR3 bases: TGTGCCAGTAGTATAGACAGCACAATACAAGAGACCCAGGACTTC.

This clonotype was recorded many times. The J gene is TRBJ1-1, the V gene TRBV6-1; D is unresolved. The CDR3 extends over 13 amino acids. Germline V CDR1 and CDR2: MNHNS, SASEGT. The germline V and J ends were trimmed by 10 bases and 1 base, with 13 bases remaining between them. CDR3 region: CATPRAPNTEAFF. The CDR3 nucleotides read TGTGCCACTCCTCGGGCCCCGAACACTGAAGCTTTCTTT.